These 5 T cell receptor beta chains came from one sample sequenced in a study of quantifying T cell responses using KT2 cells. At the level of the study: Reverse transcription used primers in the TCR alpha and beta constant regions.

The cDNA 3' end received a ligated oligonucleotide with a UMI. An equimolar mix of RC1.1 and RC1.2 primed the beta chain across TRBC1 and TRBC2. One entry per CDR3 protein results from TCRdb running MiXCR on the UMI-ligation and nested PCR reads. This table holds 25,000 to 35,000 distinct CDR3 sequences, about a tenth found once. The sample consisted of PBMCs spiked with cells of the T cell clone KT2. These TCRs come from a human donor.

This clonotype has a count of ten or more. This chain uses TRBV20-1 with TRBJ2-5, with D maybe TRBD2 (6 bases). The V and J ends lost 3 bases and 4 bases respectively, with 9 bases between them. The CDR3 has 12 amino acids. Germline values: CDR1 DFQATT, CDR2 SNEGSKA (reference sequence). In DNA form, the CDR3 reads TGCAGTGCTAGCCAGGGAGGAGAGACCCAGTACTTC. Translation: CSASQGGETQYF.

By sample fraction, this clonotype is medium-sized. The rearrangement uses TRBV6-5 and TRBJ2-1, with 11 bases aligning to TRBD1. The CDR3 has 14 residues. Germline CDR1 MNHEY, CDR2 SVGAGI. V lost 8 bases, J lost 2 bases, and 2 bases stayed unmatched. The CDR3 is CASRGQGAYNEQFF. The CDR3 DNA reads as TGTGCCAGCCGGGGACAGGGGGCCTACAATGAGCAGTTCTTC.

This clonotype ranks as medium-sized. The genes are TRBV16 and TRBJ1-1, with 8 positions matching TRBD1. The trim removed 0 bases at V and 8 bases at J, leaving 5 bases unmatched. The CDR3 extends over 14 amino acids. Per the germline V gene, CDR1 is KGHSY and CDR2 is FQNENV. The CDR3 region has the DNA TGTGCCAGCAGCCAATCAAGGACAGGGCAGGAAGCTTTCTTT. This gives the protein CASSQSRTGQEAFF. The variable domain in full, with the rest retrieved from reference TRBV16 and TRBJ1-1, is GEEVAQTPKHLVRGEGQKAKLYCAPIKGHSYVFWYQQVLKNEFKFLISFQNENVFDETGMPKERFSAKCLPNSPCSLEIQATKLEDSAVYFCASSQSRTGQEAFFGQGTRLTVV.

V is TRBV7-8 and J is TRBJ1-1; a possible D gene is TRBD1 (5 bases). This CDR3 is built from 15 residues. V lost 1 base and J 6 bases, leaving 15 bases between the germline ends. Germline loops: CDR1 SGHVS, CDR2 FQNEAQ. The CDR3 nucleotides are TGTGCCAGCAGCTTAGTAAGGGGCCAGGGATCTGAAGCTTTCTTT. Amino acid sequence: CASSLVRGQGSEAFF.

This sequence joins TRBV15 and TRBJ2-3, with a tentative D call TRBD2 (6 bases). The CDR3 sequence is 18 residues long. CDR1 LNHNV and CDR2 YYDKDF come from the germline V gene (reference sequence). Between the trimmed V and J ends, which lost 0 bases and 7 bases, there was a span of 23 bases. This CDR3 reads CATSRDLTSGPATNTQYF. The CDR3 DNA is TGTGCCACCAGCAGAGATCTCACCAGCGGGCCAGCTACAAATACGCAGTATTTT.